This is a list of T cell receptor beta chains from one sample in a study of CD8 T cells in ankylosing spondylitis. TCRdb ran MiXCR on the 5' RACE reads and lists one entry per CDR3 protein. The top ten clones hold about 7.8% of a sample with 150,000 to 200,000 distinct CDR3 sequences, about a sixth of them seen once. Sequencing was done on a sample of blood, either unsorted or a sorted T cell fraction (not recorded which). These receptors were obtained from a male donor with ankylosing spondylitis or in good health (not recorded which). The CDR3 runs from the conserved cysteine through the conserved F or W. D genes are given only for firm matches. Part of the rows lack a size; the others show once, few, many or a class for expanded clones.

D: TRBD2
size: once
V: TRBV6-5
J: TRBJ2-3
CDR3: CASSYVPSGSSDTQCF
DNA: TGTGCCAGCAGTTACGTGCCTAGCGGGAGTTCAGATACGCAGTGTTTT

D: TRBD1
size: .
V: TRBV20-1
J: TRBJ2-7
CDR3: CSAATGGSYEQYF
DNA: TGCAGTGCTGCGACAGGGGGCTCCTACGAGCAGTACTTC

D: TRBD1
size: many
V: TRBV18
J: TRBJ1-1
CDR3: CASSLLGGETEAFF
DNA: TGTGCCAGCTCACTGCTAGGGGGCGAGACTGAAGCTTTCTTT

D: TRBD2
size: many
V: TRBV7-2
J: TRBJ2-7
CDR3: CASSLTSGSYEQYF
DNA: TGTGCCAGCAGCCTAACTAGCGGAAGCTACGAGCAGTACTTC

D: TRBD1
size: many
V: TRBV18
J: TRBJ1-4
CDR3: CASSPGQDEKLFF
DNA: TGTGCCAGCTCACCGGGACAGGATGAAAAACTGTTTTTT

D: TRBD1
size: many
V: TRBV29-1
J: TRBJ1-2
CDR3: CSVEGSRRGLNYGYTF
DNA: TGCAGCGTTGAAGGATCGCGCAGGGGGCTCAACTATGGCTACACCTTC

D: .
size: few
V: TRBV7-2
J: TRBJ2-7
CDR3: CASSLNRVEQYF
DNA: TGTGCCAGCAGCCTCAACCGCGTCGAGCAGTACTTC

D: .
size: many
V: TRBV5-1
J: TRBJ1-5
CDR3: CASSLAGADYQPQHF
DNA: TGCGCCAGCAGCTTGGCGGGGGCCGACTATCAGCCCCAGCATTTT

D: .
size: many
V: TRBV20-1
J: TRBJ2-3
CDR3: CSAPFTGSNTDTQYF
DNA: TGCAGTGCTCCTTTTACCGGGAGCAACACAGATACGCAGTATTTT

D: .
size: .
V: TRBV5-1
J: TRBJ2-5
CDR3: CASSLGAALAQETQYF
DNA: TGCGCCAGCAGCTTGGGGGCCGCCCTAGCGCAAGAGACCCAGTACTTC

D: TRBD2
size: many
V: TRBV29-1
J: TRBJ2-2
CDR3: CSASSGSIDTGELFF
DNA: TGCAGCGCCTCAAGCGGGAGCATCGACACCGGGGAGCTGTTTTTT

D: .
size: few
V: TRBV6-9
J: TRBJ2-5
CDR3: CASSSTWTLSKTQYF
DNA: TGTGCCAGCAGTTCGACCTGGACACTTTCAAAGACCCAGTACTTC